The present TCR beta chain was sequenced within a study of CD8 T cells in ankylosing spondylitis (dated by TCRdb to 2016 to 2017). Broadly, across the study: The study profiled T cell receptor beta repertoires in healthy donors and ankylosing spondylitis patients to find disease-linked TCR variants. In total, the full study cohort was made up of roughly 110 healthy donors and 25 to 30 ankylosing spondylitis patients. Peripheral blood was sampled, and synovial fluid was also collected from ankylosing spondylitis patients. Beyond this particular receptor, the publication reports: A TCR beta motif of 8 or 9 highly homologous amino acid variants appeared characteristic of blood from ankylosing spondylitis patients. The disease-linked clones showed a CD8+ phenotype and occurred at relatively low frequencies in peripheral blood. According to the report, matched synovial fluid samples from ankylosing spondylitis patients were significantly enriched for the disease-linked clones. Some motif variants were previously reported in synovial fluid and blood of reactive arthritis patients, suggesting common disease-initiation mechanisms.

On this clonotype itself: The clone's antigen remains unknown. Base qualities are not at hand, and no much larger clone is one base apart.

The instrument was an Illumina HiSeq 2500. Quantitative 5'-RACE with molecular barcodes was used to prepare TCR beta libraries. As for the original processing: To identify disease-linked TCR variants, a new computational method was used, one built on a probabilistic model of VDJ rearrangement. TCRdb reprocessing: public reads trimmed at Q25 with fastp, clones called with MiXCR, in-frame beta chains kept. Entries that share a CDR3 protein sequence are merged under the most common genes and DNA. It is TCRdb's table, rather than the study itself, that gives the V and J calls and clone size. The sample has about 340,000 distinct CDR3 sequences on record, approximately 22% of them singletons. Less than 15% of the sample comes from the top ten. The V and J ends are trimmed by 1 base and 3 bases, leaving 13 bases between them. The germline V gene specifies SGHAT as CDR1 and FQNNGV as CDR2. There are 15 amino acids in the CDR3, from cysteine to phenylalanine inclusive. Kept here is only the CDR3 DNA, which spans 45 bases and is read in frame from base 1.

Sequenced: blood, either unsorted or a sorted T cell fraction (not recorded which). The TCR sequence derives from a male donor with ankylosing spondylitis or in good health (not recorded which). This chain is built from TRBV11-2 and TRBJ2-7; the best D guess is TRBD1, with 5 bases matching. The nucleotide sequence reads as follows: TGTGCCAGCAGCTTAGTGGACAATATTTACTACGAGCAGTACTTC. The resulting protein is CASSLVDNIYYEQYF.